These 18 T cell receptor beta chains were sequenced from one sample in a study of control samples from healthy donors and cancer patients. The protocol was immunoSEQ multiplex PCR, while the TCRdb copy is restricted to in-frame clones and leaves out a portion. This sample has 100,000 to 150,000 clones, with approximately 90% found just once. Sequenced material: blood. These receptors came from a man aged 18 to 29 in good health.

This clone was observed a handful of times. V is TRBV11-2 and J is TRBJ1-1; possible D gene TRBD1, 5 bases. This CDR3 comprises 15 residues. V lost 2 bases and J 3 bases, leaving 13 bases between the germline ends. The germline gives CDR1 SGHAT, CDR2 FQNNGV. CDR3 protein: CASSLSARGDTEAFF. DNA for the CDR3: TGTGCCAGCAGCTTATCTGCCCGGGGGGACACTGAAGCTTTCTTT. Full variable domain (remainder filled in from reference TRBV11-2 and TRBJ1-1): EAGVAQSPRYKIIEKRQSVAFWCNPISGHATLYWYQQILGQGPKLLIQFQNNGVVDDSQLPKDRFSAERLKGVDSTLKIQPAKLEDSAVYLCASSLSARGDTEAFFGQGTRLTVV.

The sample holds a few counts of this clone. The gene calls are TRBV6-1 and TRBJ2-3, with 10 bases aligning to TRBD2. Per germline, CDR1 MNHNS and CDR2 SASEGT. This CDR3 contains 15 residues. J gave up 4 bases and V 0 bases, and 1 base lay outside the gene matches. The CDR3 DNA is TGTGCCAGCAGTGAAGCTAGCGGGGGGCCAGATACGCAGTATTTT. Translated, it gives CASSEASGGPDTQYF.

The chain uses TRBV10-3 and TRBJ1-1; no clear D gene. There are 14 residues in the CDR3. V was shortened by 7 bases and J by 1 base, with 13 bases between the two germline ends. The germline gives CDR1 ENHRY, CDR2 SYGVKD. In DNA, the CDR3 is TGTGCCATCAAAGCGACCGGGGAGAACACTGAAGCTTTCTTT. Protein sequence: CAIKATGENTEAFF.

This clone has just one count. This chain joins TRBV2 and TRBJ1-4, with no clear D. The V gene's germline CDR1 is SNHLY and CDR2 FYNNEI. The CDR3 runs 14 residues. V was cut by 3 bases and J by 6 bases, with 11 bases left in between. The CDR3 nucleotides read TGTGCCAGCAGTGACTGGGGAATATATGAAAAACTGTTTTTT. It encodes CASSDWGIYEKLFF.

The chain has TRBV5-4 and TRBJ2-7; 7 nucleotides align to TRBD1. Germline V gene data show CDR1 as SGHNT and CDR2 as YYREEE (reference sequence). The CDR3 has 16 residues. J lost 3 bases, V lost 2 bases, and 11 bases had no gene match. The CDR3 spells CASSFGSLRDSYEQYF. CDR3 in DNA: TGTGCCAGCAGCTTCGGCAGCTTAAGGGACAGCTACGAGCAGTACTTC.

This rearrangement joins TRBV5-1 to TRBJ1-5, with a possible D match to TRBD1 (5 bases). The CDR3 consists of 15 residues. V gave up 0 bases and J gave up 0 bases, with 7 bases separating them. The V gene's germline CDR1 is SGHRS and CDR2 YFSETQ. The CDR3 region is CASSLEGTSNQPQHF. CDR3 sequence (DNA): TGCGCCAGCAGCTTGGAAGGGACTAGCAATCAGCCCCAGCATTTT.

The gene calls are TRBV29-1 and TRBJ1-4, with 9 bases aligning to TRBD1. With V trimmed by 6 bases and J by 7 bases, 9 bases remained unmatched. This CDR3 contains 14 residues. CDR1 and CDR2 (germline): SQVTM, ANQGSEA. The CDR3 DNA follows: TGCAGCGTCGATACCGGGACAGGGTCTGAAAAACTGTTTTTT. As protein: CSVDTGTGSEKLFF.

In nucleotides, the CDR3 is TGTGCCAGCAGCGTGGGACAAAACACTGAAGCTTTCTTT. Translating it yields CASSVGQNTEAFF. This sequence joins TRBV5-4 and TRBJ1-1; a possible D gene is TRBD1 (6 bases). V was cut by 4 bases and J by 2 bases, with 9 bases left in between. Germline CDR1 is SGHNT and CDR2 is YYREEE (reference sequence). This CDR3 spans 13 amino acids.

V gene TRBV18 combines with J gene TRBJ2-7; D unresolved. The CDR3 covers 15 residues. The V and J ends lost 1 base and 4 bases respectively, with 14 bases between them. Germline CDR1 and CDR2: KGHSH and LQKENI. In DNA form, the CDR3 reads TGTGCCAGCTCACCACTGACAACGCTATGGTACGAGCAGTACTTC. Translated, it gives CASSPLTTLWYEQYF.

The chain recombines TRBV12-3 or TRBV12-4 with TRBJ2-1; the match to TRBD1 covers 7 bases. The CDR3 consists of 13 residues. V lost 3 bases and J lost 9; bases outside the gene matches: 5. CDR3 region: CASSLVRTGEQFF. The CDR3 nucleotides are TGTGCCAGCAGTTTGGTGCGGACAGGTGAGCAGTTCTTC.

DNA for the CDR3: TGTGCCAGCAGTCCGGACGGGATCCTCGCCAACTATGGCTACACCTTC. This sequence encodes CASSPDGILANYGYTF. The chain joins TRBV5-4 to TRBJ1-2; no definite D call. Germline-derived CDR1 and CDR2 are SGHNT and YYREEE (reference sequence). Trimming removed 5 bases at V and 2 bases at J, with 19 bases between. The CDR3 loop spans 16 amino acids.

The CDR3 bases are TGTGCCAGCAGTTTCGACGGAGGCTATGGAGGCTACACCTTC. It codes for CASSFDGGYGGYTF. The chain links TRBV27 to TRBJ1-2; no reliable D call. Trimming removed 3 bases from V and 8 bases from J, with 16 bases in between. The CDR3 spans 14 residues. Germline V CDR1 and CDR2: MNHEY, SMNVEV (reference sequence).

V gene TRBV19 combines with J gene TRBJ2-7, with 8 bases that match TRBD1. CDR3 length equals 13 residues. The germline CDR1 and CDR2 sequences are LNHDA and SQIVND (reference sequence). The chain's CDR3 is CAVEDREGYEQYF. The CDR3, as DNA: TGTGCTGTCGAGGACAGGGAAGGCTACGAGCAGTACTTC.

V usage is TRBV7-2 and J usage is TRBJ1-2, with unresolved D. The germline CDR1 and CDR2 sequences are SGHTA and FQGNSA. The CDR3 contains 13 residues. The germline V and J ends were trimmed by 0 bases and 5 bases, with 7 bases remaining between them. CDR3 loop: CASSLATAYGYTF. The DNA for the CDR3 is TGTGCCAGCAGCTTAGCTACCGCGTATGGCTACACCTTC. The full variable domain, in which reference TRBV7-2 and TRBJ1-2 provide the parts outside the CDR3, is GAGVSQSPSNKVTEKGKDVELRCDPISGHTALYWYRQSLGQGLEFLIYFQGNSAPDKSGLPSDRFSAERTGGSVSTLTIQRTQQEDSAVYLCASSLATAYGYTFGSGTRLTVV.

The genes are TRBV6-5 and TRBJ1-2, with D possibly being TRBD1 (6 bases). V shed 8 bases and J shed 2 bases, with 12 bases lying between them. The CDR3 length is 13 residues. CDR1 MNHEY and CDR2 SVGAGI come from the germline V gene. CDR3 region: CASQTGENYGYTF. The CDR3 bases are TGTGCCAGCCAGACAGGCGAGAACTATGGCTACACCTTC.

The V gene is TRBV2, the J gene TRBJ1-1, with D unclear. This CDR3 is built from 13 residues. Germline CDR1 and CDR2: SNHLY and FYNNEI. Trimming took 2 bases from V and 5 from J, leaving 9 bases between them. In DNA, the CDR3 is TGTGCCAGCAGTGAATTTGTAGGGACTGAAGCTTTCTTT. It codes for CASSEFVGTEAFF.

This rearrangement joins TRBV25-1 to TRBJ1-4; TRBD1 agrees at 7 bases. J gave up 4 bases and V 3 bases, and 5 bases lay outside the gene matches. Germline CDR1 is MGHDK and CDR2 is SYGVNS. The CDR3 has 15 residues. The CDR3 sequence is CASSDPGQLNEKLFF. Here the CDR3 DNA reads TGTGCCAGCAGTGACCCGGGACAGCTTAATGAAAAACTGTTTTTT.

CDR3 nucleotides: TGTGCTAGTGGACCCGGACAGGGAGTTGCTGCGGAGACCCAGTACTTC. This codes for CASGPGQGVAAETQYF. The chain recombines TRBV12-5 with TRBJ2-5; 8 nucleotides match TRBD1. Trimming removed 6 bases from V and 5 bases from J; junction bases left unmatched: 14. Germline CDR1 reads LGHNT; CDR2 reads FRNRAP. CDR3 length: 16 residues.